The clone carrying this T cell receptor beta chain was recorded a few times. Its target is unknown. Each CDR3 protein gets one entry after TCRdb re-called the 5' RACE reads with MiXCR. The profile shows some 120,000 distinct CDR3 sequences, around 9.8% of them singletons. The data originate from a study of T cells after yellow fever vaccination. J lost 3 bases, V lost 3 bases, and 4 bases had no gene match. This CDR3 is built from 14 residues. Germline CDR1 SSHAT, CDR2 FNYEAQ (reference sequence). Study-wide points: Of the clonotypes, a small share occurred in both CD4 and CD8 compartments. Once the booster was given, most primary-vaccination clones reappeared, at just under 98% for CD4 and over 75% for CD8.

The V call is TRBV7-7, the J call TRBJ2-7, with TRBD1 identical over 8 bases. This receptor was obtained from a man aged 18-30 years who received the YFV17D yellow fever vaccine. The starting material was CD8+ T cells sorted from PBMCs, obtained on the day of the yellow fever booster vaccination. The CDR3 reads CASSFGQGNYEQYF. The CDR3 DNA reads TGTGCCAGCAGCTTTGGACAGGGTAACTACGAGCAGTACTTC.